The clone carrying this T cell receptor (beta chain) was observed a handful of times. Its antigen is unidentified. This record belongs to a study of long-term antiretroviral therapy in people with HIV. The study, taken as a whole, reports: Patients on ART gained diversity, which nonetheless stayed below transplant donor controls. Clonal expansions arising prior to ART prevailed in the repertoire at every time point. It was observed that HIV repertoires exhibited narrower CDR3 length ranges than controls.

This CDR3 has 16 amino acids. Germline V gives CDR1 SGHRS, CDR2 YFSETQ. The germline V and J ends were trimmed by 1 base and 2 bases, with 15 bases remaining between them. They ran version v3.0 of the immunoSEQ assay at survey level. TCRdb's copy holds only in-frame clones and misses some; the assay was immunoSEQ multiplex PCR. The data hold 15,000 to 20,000 clones, with 60% to 85% observed a single time. Participants living with HIV all received treatment in the United States. The rearrangement uses TRBV5-1 and TRBJ1-2; D is undetermined. This specimen was unsorted PBMCs, taken 2.9 years after starting antiretroviral therapy. This clonotype originated in a woman aged 30 to 39 with HIV. In nucleotides, the CDR3 is TGCGCCAGCAGCTTGTCGTCTGGTCTCGCCAACTATGGCTACACCTTC. Encoded protein: CASSLSSGLANYGYTF.